The 29 T cell receptor beta chains listed next were all sequenced from one sample in a study of T cell repertoires in cytomegalovirus infection. Via MiXCR, TCRdb re-called the reads, giving one row per CDR3 protein. The data contain around 300,000 distinct CDR3 sequences, approximately 22% of them seen just once; the ten biggest clones take up about 21%. The antigens of these receptors remain unknown. The input for sequencing was cultured PBMCs, taken from culture after CMV antigen stimulation. The origin of the receptors is a human donor in good health (CMV status not recorded). Some clones in this sample may be carry-over from other donors' samples.

This clonotype has at least ten counts. This chain connects TRBV28 to TRBJ2-7; D remains ambiguous. The V and J ends lost 2 bases and 3 bases respectively, with 5 bases between them. The CDR3 totals 12 residues. Germline CDR1 and CDR2: MDHEN and SYDVKM. CDR3 region: CASSLQIYEQYF. DNA of the CDR3: TGTGCCAGCAGTTTACAGATCTACGAGCAGTACTTC. Full variable domain (missing parts from reference TRBV28 and TRBJ2-7): DVKVTQSSRYLVKRTGEKVFLECVQDMDHENMFWYRQDPGLGLRLIYFSYDVKMKEKGDIPEGYSVSREKKERFSLILESASTNQTSMYLCASSLQIYEQYFGPGTRLTVT.

This clonotype was detected a few times. The chain has TRBV12-3 or TRBV12-4 and TRBJ2-1; 9 bases match TRBD1. Unmatched junction bases numbered 9, after V lost 6 bases and J lost 12 bases. The CDR3 is made up of 13 amino acids. CDR3 DNA sequence: TGTGCCAGCAGCCGCCGGGACAGGGTTGGGCAGTTCTTC. Protein: CASSRRDRVGQFF.

Ten or more counts support this clonotype. This chain links TRBV6-1 with TRBJ2-1; 10 bases match TRBD1. The CDR3 totals 15 residues. V lost 4 bases, J lost 8 bases, and 8 bases stayed unmatched. Per germline, CDR1 MNHNS and CDR2 SASEGT. The CDR3 nucleotides read TGTGCCAGCAGTGGACTTCGGGACAGGGGCCATGAGCAGTTCTTC. Encoded protein: CASSGLRDRGHEQFF.

The V gene is TRBV27, the J gene TRBJ1-1, with D maybe TRBD1 (5 bases). The CDR3 has 15 residues. Germline loops: CDR1 MNHEY, CDR2 SMNVEV (reference sequence). V dropped 1 base and J dropped 2 bases, with 11 bases sitting between them. The CDR3 DNA follows: TGTGCCAGCAGTTTATGGGGGGAGCCCAACACTGAAGCTTTCTTT. This gives the protein CASSLWGEPNTEAFF.

This chain uses TRBV10-3 with TRBJ2-1, with 9 nucleotides matching TRBD1. Trimming at V came to 0 bases and at J to 9 bases, leaving 12 bases not matched to a gene. The CDR3 is made up of 17 amino acids. Germline CDR1 and CDR2: ENHRY and SYGVKD. The CDR3 DNA reads TGTGCCATCAGTGAGTCGATCCGGGACAGGGTTATTGGTGAGCAGTTCTTC. Translation gives CAISESIRDRVIGEQFF.

This clonotype was recorded at least ten times. The V gene is TRBV7-8, the J gene TRBJ2-1, with 8 bases fitting TRBD1. The germline gives CDR1 SGHVS, CDR2 FQNEAQ. Trimming removed 5 bases from V and 3 bases from J; junction bases left unmatched: 21. The CDR3 has 20 amino acids. CDR3 protein: CASSPSGPAGRDRYYNEQFF. The DNA for the CDR3 is TGTGCCAGCAGCCCTAGTGGGCCAGCTGGACGGGACAGGTACTACAATGAGCAGTTCTTC. The whole variable domain, remainder taken from reference TRBV7-8 and TRBJ2-1, is GAGVSQSPRYKVAKRGQDVALRCDPISGHVSLFWYQQALGQGPEFLTYFQNEAQLDKSGLPSDRFFAERPEGSVSTLKIQRTQQEDSAVYLCASSPSGPAGRDRYYNEQFFGPGTRLTVL.

There are a few counts of this clonotype. This chain joins TRBV20-1 and TRBJ1-5, with 9 positions matching TRBD1. Germline loops: CDR1 DFQATT, CDR2 SNEGSKA (reference sequence). The CDR3 loop spans 14 amino acids. The ends lost 0 bases at V and 7 bases at J; junction bases unmatched: 4. CDR3 DNA: TGCAGTGCTAGAGATGTACAGGGGGCCCAGCCCCAGCATTTT. Translation gives CSARDVQGAQPQHF.

This clonotype was seen a handful of times. The V and J genes are TRBV7-2 and TRBJ2-5, with D possibly being TRBD2 (6 bases). Per the germline V gene, CDR1 is SGHTA and CDR2 is FQGNSA. The V and J ends lost 3 bases and 7 bases respectively, with 12 bases between them. CDR3 size: 13 residues. CDR3 loop: CASSLPSVATQYF. In DNA form, the CDR3 reads TGTGCCAGCAGCTTGCCTAGCGTGGCGACCCAGTACTTC.

This clonotype was counted ten times or more. V and J are TRBV7-2 and TRBJ2-3, with D perhaps assigned TRBD1 or TRBD2 (6 bases each). This CDR3 spans 16 amino acids. V shed 5 bases and J shed 6 bases, with 21 bases lying between them. Germline values: CDR1 SGHTA, CDR2 FQGNSA. The CDR3 is CASSLSRVGAGDTQYF. CDR3 DNA: TGTGCCAGCAGCCTAAGTCGGGTGGGGGCGGGGGATACGCAGTATTTT.

This clonotype has more than one count but fewer than ten. CDR3 DNA sequence: TGTGCCAGCAGTGAATCCGGGATCCCGGCGGAGACCCAGTACTTC. Its translation is CASSESGIPAETQYF. The gene calls are TRBV2 and TRBJ2-5; weak D call: TRBD2 (5 bases). The V gene lost 2 bases and the J gene lost 5 bases, with 15 bases spanning the gap. This CDR3 has 15 residues. Germline assignment: CDR1 SNHLY and CDR2 FYNNEI.

The V call is TRBV5-4, the J call TRBJ1-1; TRBD1 agrees at 7 bases. V lost 1 base, J lost 11 bases, and 14 bases stayed unmatched. The CDR3 loop spans 15 amino acids. Per germline, CDR1 SGHNT and CDR2 YYREEE (reference sequence). The CDR3 reads CASSLLADRPKPAFF. The CDR3 DNA is TGTGCCAGCAGCTTGTTAGCGGACAGGCCTAAACCGGCTTTCTTT.

The sample holds many counts of this clonotype. The chain combines TRBV7-2 with TRBJ1-2; no firm D call. Per germline, CDR1 SGHTA and CDR2 FQGNSA. V shed 1 base and J shed 7 bases, with 13 bases lying between them. CDR3 length: 14 residues. CDR3 sequence (DNA): TGTGCCAGCAGCTTAGACGCGAACTGGGTTGGCTACACCTTC. This encodes CASSLDANWVGYTF.

Ten or more counts support this clonotype. The chain joins TRBV7-3 to TRBJ2-1; 14 bases match TRBD2. Trimming at V came to 1 base and at J to 4 bases, leaving 12 bases not matched to a gene. This CDR3 has 20 amino acids. CDR1 and CDR2 from the germline V gene are SGHTA and FQGTGA. The CDR3 is CASSLKPTGLAGVVYNEQFF. The CDR3 nucleotides are TGTGCCAGCAGCTTAAAGCCAACGGGACTAGCGGGAGTGGTTTACAATGAGCAGTTCTTC.

In its sample, this clonotype was seen many times. V usage is TRBV7-6 and J usage is TRBJ2-7, with a tentative D call TRBD2 (5 bases). V shed 5 bases and J shed 5 bases, with 22 bases lying between them. This CDR3 has 16 amino acids. Germline V lookup: CDR1 SGHVS, CDR2 FNYEAQ. For the CDR3, the DNA is TGTGCCAGCAGCCCTTTGGTGGGAGACGTCTTCCACGAGCAGTACTTC. Protein sequence: CASSPLVGDVFHEQYF.

This clonotype showed up just a few times. The CDR3 region has the DNA TGTGCCAGCAGTTCCGGGACAGGGGGCTACATTCAGTACTTC. It yields the protein CASSSGTGGYIQYF. This chain uses TRBV6-6 with TRBJ2-4; 12 bases are shared with TRBD1. This CDR3 is built from 14 residues. Germline values: CDR1 MNHNY, CDR2 SVGAGI (reference sequence). With 4 bases clipped from V and 8 bases from J, the junction kept 3 bases outside the gene matches.

V usage is TRBV5-1 and J usage is TRBJ2-7; 7 bases map to TRBD1. This CDR3 has 15 residues. The trim removed 4 bases at V and 0 bases at J, leaving 7 bases unmatched. Germline CDR1 is SGHRS and CDR2 is YFSETQ. The CDR3 DNA reads as TGCGCCAGCAGCCGGGACAGCCTAAACTCCTACGAGCAGTACGTC. This codes for CASSRDSLNSYEQYV.

This chain joins TRBV4-1 and TRBJ2-4; D call uncertain. V was cut by 0 bases and J by 0 bases, with 9 bases left in between. CDR3 length: 16 amino acids. The germline V gene has CDR1 MGHRA and CDR2 YSYEKL. In nucleotides, the CDR3 is TGCGCCAGCAGCCAAGATCTGCCGTTAGCCAAAAACATTCAGTACTTC. Protein product: CASSQDLPLAKNIQYF.

In its sample, this clonotype was seen many times. This chain links TRBV7-8 with TRBJ2-2; unclear D gene. The CDR3 runs to 17 residues. The V gene lost 5 bases and the J gene lost 1 base, with 17 bases spanning the gap. Per germline, CDR1 SGHVS and CDR2 FQNEAQ. The CDR3 nucleotides are TGTGCCAGCAGCCACCCTCTCTTGCGGAGGAACACCGGGGAGCTGTTTTTT. Its protein product is CASSHPLLRRNTGELFF.

This chain connects TRBV6-4 to TRBJ2-5; 7 nucleotides line up with TRBD2. The junction had 5 bases not matched to a gene; V was cut back by 3 bases and J by 1 base. Germline assignment: CDR1 MRHNA and CDR2 SNTAGT. This CDR3 spans 15 amino acids. CDR3 loop: CASSETAGVQETQYF. The CDR3, as DNA: TGTGCCAGCAGTGAGACCGCGGGAGTCCAAGAGACCCAGTACTTC.

In its sample, this clonotype was seen many times. The V gene is TRBV7-9, the J gene TRBJ1-5; perhaps TRBD1 as D (6 bases). CDR1 SEHNR and CDR2 FQNEAQ come from the germline V gene (reference sequence). This CDR3 contains 14 residues. V was clipped by 6 bases and J by 3 bases, with 12 bases between them. This CDR3 reads CASRNGTPNQPQHF. The DNA of the CDR3 is TGTGCCAGCAGAAACGGGACACCCAATCAGCCCCAGCATTTT.

Worth noting for this clonotype: This clone may be a read error of a much larger clone one base away. The missing conserved phenylalanine or tryptophan at the end of this CDR3 makes a read error likely. The CDR3 DNA follows: TGTGCCAGCAGTGAATGGACTAGCGGGAGTTGGAATGAGCAGTTCTTA. This codes for CASSEWTSGSWNEQFL. The V call is TRBV6-1, the J call TRBJ2-1; 13 positions agree with TRBD2. The CDR3 is 16 residues long. Germline V gene data show CDR1 as MNHNS and CDR2 as SASEGT. With V trimmed by 2 bases and J by 7 bases, 5 bases remained unmatched.

This sequence joins TRBV10-3 and TRBJ1-2, with D tentatively TRBD1 (5 bases). The CDR3 is made up of 16 amino acids. The ends were cut back, 4 bases at V and 0 bases at J, with 15 bases in the middle. Germline CDR1 is ENHRY and CDR2 is SYGVKD. The CDR3 DNA reads as TGTGCCATCAGTGCCGGACCGGGACTCTCTAACTATGGCTACACCTTC. It is translated as CAISAGPGLSNYGYTF.

This clonotype was observed a few times. This chain links TRBV27 with TRBJ2-7; possible D gene TRBD1, 6 bases. This CDR3 comprises 14 residues. In germline, CDR1 is MNHEY, CDR2 SMNVEV (reference sequence). V lost 5 bases and J 5 bases, leaving 16 bases between the germline ends. CDR3: CASSQDWAGDEQYF. The CDR3 DNA is TGTGCCAGCAGTCAGGACTGGGCAGGGGACGAGCAGTACTTC.

The chain carries TRBV11-1 and TRBJ1-1, with D perhaps TRBD1 (5 bases). Trimming left V 6 bases short and J 1 base short, with 12 bases between. There are 14 residues in the CDR3. CDR1 is SGHAT and CDR2 is FQDESV in the germline V gene (reference sequence). DNA of the CDR3: TGTGCCAGCAGGGACTGGAGGGGGAACACTGAAGCTTTCTTT. Residues: CASRDWRGNTEAFF.

The table lists this clonotype with a few counts. J is TRBJ1-3 and V is TRBV6-1; no definite D call. The CDR3 runs to 15 residues. Trimming stripped 6 bases from V and 0 bases from J, with 12 bases between. Germline CDR1 is MNHNS and CDR2 is SASEGT. The CDR3 DNA reads as TGTGCCAGCAGAGTCGACCGAAACTCTGGAAACACCATATATTTT. Its protein is CASRVDRNSGNTIYF.

On this clonotype itself: It is likely a read error, because the conserved phenylalanine at the end of the CDR3 is missing. The chain joins TRBV6-6 to TRBJ1-5; TRBD1 agrees at 11 bases. Looked up from germline, CDR1 is MNHNY and CDR2 is SVGAGI (reference sequence). The CDR3 is made up of 17 amino acids. Trimming took 2 bases from V and 1 from J; bases not matched to a gene: 4. This chain's CDR3 is CASSYGQGARSNQPQHV. CDR3 bases: TGTGCCAGCAGTTACGGACAGGGGGCGCGAAGCAATCAGCCCCAGCATGTT.

At least ten counts were recorded for this clonotype. The V gene is TRBV13, the J gene TRBJ2-5, with D maybe TRBD1 (6 bases). V was clipped by 4 bases and J by 4 bases, with 13 bases between them. The CDR3 runs to 14 residues. Germline assignment: CDR1 PRHDT and CDR2 FYEKMQ (reference sequence). CDR3 region: CASSSSSTGETQYF. CDR3 nucleotide sequence: TGTGCCAGCAGCTCCTCATCGACAGGAGAGACCCAGTACTTC.

The sample holds a few counts of this clonotype. The chain couples TRBV6-2 or TRBV6-3 to TRBJ2-1, with TRBD1 as a possible D gene (5 bases). Germline-derived CDR1 and CDR2 are MNHEY and SVGEGT. This CDR3 is 16 amino acids long. The germline V and J ends were trimmed by 2 bases and 0 bases, with 11 bases remaining between them. The CDR3 sequence: CASSYGAVSSYNEQFF. The CDR3 bases are TGTGCCAGCAGTTACGGGGCGGTAAGCTCCTACAATGAGCAGTTCTTC.

This clonotype was detected a few times. The chain links TRBV19 to TRBJ1-1; TRBD1 agrees at 9 bases. This CDR3 contains 16 residues. The germline V gene has CDR1 LNHDA and CDR2 SQIVND (reference sequence). After removal of 10 bases from V and 0 bases from J, the junction contained 12 bases not matched to a gene. The CDR3 spells CATISTGTGLNTEAFF. DNA for the CDR3: TGTGCCACCATTTCAACCGGGACAGGGTTGAACACTGAAGCTTTCTTT.